This T cell receptor (beta chain) was recorded in a study of regulatory T cells in long-lasting Graves disease. Study summary: Persistence in Graves' disease required over 5 years of antithyroid drugs plus positive TSH receptor antibodies.

Findings and limits, study-wide: TRBV28, TRBJ1-2 and TRBJ2-5 were favored in persistent disease. Between persistent patients, 2,500 to 3,500 public clonotypes were shared, exceeding the approximately 990 shared between new patients. Persistent Graves' cases showed lower TCR diversity than newly diagnosed cases.

To note about this clonotype: Antigen specificity is unknown.

In building TCR beta libraries, iRepertoire HTBI primers were used together with Arm-PCR of CDR3 regions. TCRdb itself ran the multiplex PCR reads through MiXCR, one entry per CDR3 protein. Among about 460,000 distinct CDR3 sequences, less than 25% were seen once, and the ten largest hold under 15%. Time point of the sample: persistent/refractory GD, antithyroid drugs over 5 years with positive TRAb. The TCR library was made from RNA extracted from PBMCs. Trimming left V 4 bases short and J 7 bases short, with 8 bases between. CDR1 and CDR2 (germline): SGHTA, FQGNSA. CDR3 length: 12 amino acids. The receptor was derived from a female donor with Graves disease. Here the sequenced sample was peripheral blood mononuclear cells (PBMCs), taken when the disease was refractory, from a patient treated with antithyroid drugs. The gene calls are TRBV7-2 and TRBJ2-4; no clear D gene. Here the CDR3 reads CASSSEVNIQYF. The CDR3 region has the DNA TGTGCCAGCAGCTCTGAAGTGAACATTCAGTACTTC.